This TCR beta chain stems from a study of blood T cell repertoires in COVID-19 (dated by TCRdb to 2018 to 2021). Describing the broader study: The collaborator samples originated in the United States, Italy and Spain and spanned the acute and convalescent phases of COVID-19. The material from the prospective study consisted of cDNA or gDNA derived from T cells, B-cell-depleted T cells, or PBMCs. The dataset comprised deeply sampled blood TCRbeta repertoires from subjects exposed to, actively infected with, or recovered from COVID-19. The repertoires were released in a freely available public database intended as a resource for research on the immune response to SARS-CoV-2. The samples were drawn from the first 160 participants of the ongoing ImmuneRACE study and from 950 to 1,500 subjects provided by 6 global collaborators. A de-identified subject ID, COVID-19 status, age in years and sex were almost always included in the sample metadata. HLA class I and class II types, where available, came from metadata supplied by the sample provider rather than from assay-based typing. What the work shows at the level of the full study, not this receptor alone: Clinical and demographic metadata were provided uncurated, with the amount varying by source and participant.

As to this clone: Its antigen is still unknown. Base qualities are missing; no much larger clone stands one base away.

Based on the germline V gene, the CDR1 and CDR2 sequences are MDHEN and SYDVKM. V gives up 6 bases and J gives up 7 bases, and the segment between their germline ends measures 12 bases. Taken from cysteine to phenylalanine, the CDR3 has 12 residues. Just the 36-base CDR3 DNA is kept, in frame starting at base 1. TCRbeta CDR3 regions were amplified from genomic DNA using the immunoSEQ Assay, a bias-controlled multiplex PCR. Processing in the source paper ran as follows. The number of nucleated cells in each sample was estimated by amplification of reference gene primers within the assay. To quantify the absolute abundance of each unique TCRbeta CDR3 rearrangement, sequence reads were collapsed and filtered. For each sample, productive Simpson clonality was calculated by taking the square root of Simpson's diversity index across productive rearrangements. Drawn from immuneACCESS, this table holds only the in-frame rearrangements with V and J called that TCRdb kept. Clones are partly lost; checked studies trace under half to an unresolved V gene and leave the rest unexplained. V and J calls and clone size follow that table, whereas D and trimming were derived from the DNA. The sample contains 80,000 to 95,000 clones, about 77% of them found a single time. In total, the top ten clones hold just under 10% of the sample.

The collaborating institutions used their own protocols to collect whole blood in K2EDTA tubes. For TCRbeta analysis, collaborators shipped samples in one of three forms: frozen whole blood, isolated PBMCs, or DNA extracted from either of those sample types. The clonotype was recovered from a woman older than 75 with acute or convalescent COVID-19. The chain couples TRBV28 to TRBJ2-5; confidence is insufficient to name the D gene. Sequenced sample: peripheral blood. The CDR3 here reads CASSSSFVTQYF. The DNA reads TGTGCCAGCAGCTCCTCTTTCGTGACCCAGTACTTC.